The T cell receptor (beta chain) described here comes from a study of blood T cells in healthy people across ages. The CDR3 is 16 residues long. V shed 0 bases, J shed 1 base, and the junction held 1 base outside the gene matches. Germline V gene data show CDR1 as LGHNA and CDR2 as YSLEER. Next came a second PCR, run for about 6 to 12 cycles, which used a sample-barcoded 5' primer along with a J-beta primer mix. TCRdb reprocessed the 5' RACE reads via MiXCR and lists one record per CDR3 protein. This sample has approximately 820,000 distinct CDR3 sequences, with approximately 48% found just once. The sequence came from a man aged 55-75 years in good health. Sequencing was carried out using blood. V is TRBV4-3 and J is TRBJ2-1; 9 nucleotides agree with TRBD2. The chain's CDR3 is CASSQDSGGSYNEQFF. The DNA for the CDR3 is TGCGCCAGCAGCCAAGATAGCGGGGGATCCTACAATGAGCAGTTCTTC.